Sequencing of this TCR beta chain was carried out in a study of identical twins. V was shortened by 5 bases and J by 3 bases, with 8 bases between the two germline ends. The CDR3 length is 13 residues. This clonotype was counted many times. Each CDR3 protein gets one entry after TCRdb re-called the 5' RACE reads with MiXCR. The table includes approximately 680,000 distinct CDR3 sequences, 7.1% detected once. The data also belong to a second study, concerning yellow fever vaccine responses in identical twins.

This receptor was identified in a woman aged 18 to 35 in good health. The chain joins TRBV12-3 or TRBV12-4 to TRBJ2-1; D is ambiguous. Sequenced material: PBMCs. CDR3 region: CASSTRNYNEQFF. CDR3 nucleotide sequence: TGTGCCAGCAGTACGAGGAACTACAATGAGCAGTTCTTC.